This note documents a single TCR beta chain sequence. This specimen belongs to a study of cytomegalovirus exposure and HLA in healthy donors. Only in-frame clones appear in the TCRdb table, and some are missing; sequencing was by immunoSEQ multiplex PCR. This sample has roughly 98,000 clones, with roughly nine tenths found just once. This TCR derives from a woman under 40 in good health and CMV-seronegative. Specimen: PBMCs.

CDR3 bases: TGTGCCAGCAGGGGGTGGGGTGGACAGGGCCACTATGGCTACACCTTC. The encoded protein is CASRGWGGQGHYGYTF. The chain is built from TRBV2 and TRBJ1-2; 8 positions match TRBD1. This CDR3 region has 16 residues. The J segment lost 3 bases and the V segment lost 6 bases, leaving 12 bases of the junction unmatched. Per the germline V gene, CDR1 is SNHLY and CDR2 is FYNNEI.